The subject of this entry is one T cell receptor (beta chain). Its antigen specificity is not known. No qualities accompany the bases; no much larger clone lies one base away. From the cysteine through the phenylalanine, the CDR3 covers 17 amino acids. The CDR3 DNA has 51 bases and is translated from base 1. Unmatched junction bases come to 10, with V trimmed by 5 bases and J by 5 bases. Via the germline V gene (reference sequence), CDR1 is PRHDT and CDR2 FYEKMQ. This sample stems from a study of blood T cell repertoires in COVID-19 (dated by TCRdb to between 2020 and 2021). In terms of the full investigation: Samples from collaborators originated in the United States, Italy and Spain and spanned both the acute and convalescent phases of COVID-19. Subjects who had been exposed to COVID-19, were actively infected with it, or had recovered from it provided the deeply sampled blood TCRbeta repertoires that made up the dataset. The material from the prospective study consisted of cDNA or gDNA derived from T cells, B-cell-depleted T cells, or PBMCs. Nearly every sample came with metadata listing a de-identified subject ID, COVID-19 status, age in years and sex. The repertoires were made available in a free public database intended to serve as a resource for research on the immune response to SARS-CoV-2. The samples were drawn from the first 160 participants of the ongoing ImmuneRACE study and from 1,254 subjects provided by 6 global collaborators. Where available, HLA class I and class II types were obtained from metadata supplied by the sample provider rather than from assay-based typing. Findings and caveats that apply to the study as a whole: The quantity of clinical and demographic metadata differed by source and by participant and was supplied without curation.

TCRbeta CDR3 regions were amplified from genomic DNA by means of the immunoSEQ Assay, a bias-controlled multiplex PCR. The original pipeline was this. Within the assay, amplification of reference gene primers was used to estimate how many nucleated cells each sample contained. Sequence reads were collapsed and filtered to measure the absolute abundance of every unique TCRbeta CDR3 rearrangement. For each sample, productive Simpson clonality was calculated by taking the square root of Simpson's diversity index across productive rearrangements. The table comes from immuneACCESS by way of TCRdb, which keeps in-frame sequences with V and J called. Part of the clones is missing from these tables; in studies checked, under half for an unresolved V gene and the rest for unknown reasons. From that table come the V and J calls and clone size; the DNA was used to work out D and trimming. Counted in this sample were roughly 440,000 clones; approximately 90% of them appeared once. The ten largest clonotypes hold approximately 12% of the sample.

One collaborating source in Seattle enrolled patients during active infection and followed them longitudinally through the course of disease. Whole blood was collected in K2EDTA tubes by collaborating institutions according to the institutions' own protocols. For TCRbeta analysis, collaborators shipped samples as frozen whole blood, isolated PBMCs, or DNA extracted from either of those sample types. Sequenced: peripheral blood. This receptor was identified in a woman between 45 and 60 years old with COVID-19, enrolled during active disease. In this chain, TRBV13 is recombined with TRBJ2-3, and 13 bases in between align with TRBD2. The DNA sequence is as follows: TGTGCCAGCAGCGCTCCACTAGCGGGGGGGCCGATAGATACGCAGTATTTT. Its protein product is CASSAPLAGGPIDTQYF.